Each of the 24 T cell receptor beta chains below was sequenced from the same sample in a study of early T cells in non-severe SARS-CoV-2 infection. TCRdb independently ran MiXCR on the 5' RACE reads; one entry per CDR3 protein. The table shows tens of thousands of distinct CDR3 sequences, with over 8% occurring only once. The input for sequencing was whole blood, taken at baseline. These receptors were obtained from an adult who was a healthcare worker with PCR-confirmed SARS-CoV-2 infection or an uninfected control (not recorded which).

This clonotype was seen many times. The chain has TRBV6-5 and TRBJ2-7, with D perhaps matching TRBD1 (7 bases). The ends were cut back, 4 bases at V and 3 bases at J, with 13 bases in the middle. Germline V gene lookup returns CDR1 MNHEY and CDR2 SVGAGI. The CDR3 is 14 amino acids. The DNA of the CDR3 is TGTGCCAGCAGTTTCTACAGGGGAGGCTACGAGCAGTACTTC. It codes for CASSFYRGGYEQYF.

V is TRBV28 and J is TRBJ2-5; 7 nucleotides align to TRBD2. Per the germline V gene, CDR1 is MDHEN and CDR2 is SYDVKM. J gave up 5 bases and V 5 bases, and 8 bases lay outside the gene matches. The CDR3 covers 14 residues. This CDR3 is CASSLGGRAETQYF. The CDR3 nucleotides are TGTGCCAGCAGTCTTGGGGGGAGGGCCGAGACCCAGTACTTC.

This clonotype came up many times. The rearrangement links TRBV7-2 to TRBJ2-1, with 7 bases identical to TRBD2. CDR1 and CDR2 from the germline V gene are SGHTA and FQGNSA. This CDR3 contains 16 residues. The ends lost 1 base at V and 2 bases at J; junction bases unmatched: 5. Written as DNA, the CDR3 is TGTGCCAGCAGCTTAGTGGTGGGAGGGCCCTACAATGAGCAGTTCTTC. As protein: CASSLVVGGPYNEQFF.

In this sample, this clonotype turned up a few times. The chain has TRBV11-2 and TRBJ2-7; D gene ambiguous. Trimming pared 0 bases from V and 2 bases from J, leaving 8 bases between. The CDR3 covers 14 residues. Germline CDR1 and CDR2: SGHAT and FQNNGV. The CDR3 bases are TGTGCCAGCAGCTTAGAGGGCGTCACCTACGAGCAGTACTTC. It is translated as CASSLEGVTYEQYF.

The chain recombines TRBV29-1 with TRBJ2-7; D remains unclear. In germline, CDR1 is SQVTM, CDR2 ANQGSEA. V was cut by 1 base and J by 1 base, with 8 bases left in between. This CDR3 has 13 amino acids. The CDR3 sequence: CSVEGIGSYEQYF. The CDR3, as DNA: TGCAGCGTTGAAGGTATAGGTTCCTACGAGCAGTACTTC.

The rearrangement links TRBV20-1 to TRBJ2-3; TRBD2 agrees at 10 bases. Germline V CDR1 and CDR2: DFQATT, SNEGSKA (reference sequence). This CDR3 spans 15 amino acids. The ends lost 2 bases at V and 5 bases at J; junction bases unmatched: 7. The CDR3 region has the DNA TGCAGTGCTAGACCGCTAGCGGGAGAGAAAGATACGCAGTATTTT. Its translation: CSARPLAGEKDTQYF.

This clonotype was observed many times. V usage is TRBV13 and J usage is TRBJ1-3; the D is unclear. The V and J ends lost 0 bases and 4 bases respectively, with 16 bases between them. This CDR3 has 17 amino acids. CDR1 PRHDT and CDR2 FYEKMQ come from the germline V gene (reference sequence). The CDR3 loop is CASSLGWTSRRGNTIYF. CDR3 DNA sequence: TGTGCCAGCAGCTTAGGATGGACTTCCCGGAGGGGAAACACCATATATTTT.

This rearrangement joins TRBV6-5 to TRBJ2-7; 7 bases line up with TRBD2. The V gene end was trimmed by 4 bases and the J gene end by 6 bases; junction bases not matched to a gene: 6. The germline CDR1 and CDR2 sequences are MNHEY and SVGAGI. CDR3 size: 13 residues. CDR3 nucleotide sequence: TGTGCCAGCAGTTCTGGGGGAGGGCCCGAGCAGTACTTC. It encodes CASSSGGGPEQYF.

This clonotype was recorded many times. The chain combines TRBV10-2 with TRBJ1-1; 8 bases line up with TRBD1. Looked up from germline, CDR1 is WSHSY and CDR2 is SAAADI. This CDR3 has 13 amino acids. V lost 5 bases and J lost 4; bases outside the gene matches: 3. The CDR3, as DNA: TGCGCCAGCAGTTTACAGGGGGGCACTGAAGCTTTCTTT. Its protein product is CASSLQGGTEAFF.

There are a few counts of this clonotype. The chain joins TRBV7-6 to TRBJ1-1, with 8 bases fitting TRBD1. The CDR3 covers 14 residues. CDR1 SGHVS and CDR2 FNYEAQ come from the germline V gene. The J segment lost 7 bases and the V segment lost 5 bases, leaving 9 bases of the junction unmatched. CDR3 DNA sequence: TGTGCCAGCAGCCCCAGGGGGCGCGGGGGTGAAGCTTTCTTT. Amino acid sequence: CASSPRGRGGEAFF.

This clonotype was picked up a small number of times. V is TRBV5-6 and J is TRBJ1-5; D is ambiguous. The CDR3 contains 13 residues. V lost 4 bases and J 2 bases, leaving 7 bases between the germline ends. Per the germline V gene, CDR1 is SGHDT and CDR2 is YYEEEE. Here the CDR3 DNA reads TGTGCCAGCAGCGGGCGCGGCAATCAGCCCCAGCATTTT. Translation: CASSGRGNQPQHF. The entire variable domain, with the rest obtained from reference TRBV5-6 and TRBJ1-5, is as follows: DAGVTQSPTHLIKTRGQQVTLRCSPKSGHDTVSWYQQALGQGPQFIFQYYEEEERQRGNFPDRFSGHQFPNYSSELNVNALLLGDSALYLCASSGRGNQPQHFGDGTRLSIL.

The chain carries TRBV19 and TRBJ1-5; D call uncertain. The CDR3 totals 12 residues. The germline V gene has CDR1 LNHDA and CDR2 SQIVND (reference sequence). Trimming pared 6 bases from V and 3 bases from J, leaving 6 bases between. In DNA form, the CDR3 reads TGTGCCAGTAGGGTGGCCAATCAGCCCCAGCATTTT. Its translation: CASRVANQPQHF.

This clonotype was observed at least ten times. This chain links TRBV2 with TRBJ1-5; D is unclear. The CDR3 spans 14 residues. CDR1 and CDR2 (germline): SNHLY, FYNNEI. The ends were cut back, 6 bases at V and 0 bases at J, with 9 bases in the middle. CDR3 amino acids: CASRSTVSNQPQHF. Written as DNA, the CDR3 is TGTGCCAGCAGGTCGACGGTTAGCAATCAGCCCCAGCATTTT. The whole variable domain, remainder taken from reference TRBV2 and TRBJ1-5, is EPEVTQTPSHQVTQMGQEVILRCVPISNHLYFYWYRQILGQKVEFLVSFYNNEISEKSEIFDDQFSVERPDGSNFTLKIRSTKLEDSAMYFCASRSTVSNQPQHFGDGTRLSIL.

This clonotype was observed a few times. J is TRBJ2-3 and V is TRBV4-3; D tentatively fits TRBD1 or TRBD2 (6 bases each). Germline-derived CDR1 and CDR2 are LGHNA and YSLEER. The ends were cut back, 4 bases at V and 4 bases at J, with 24 bases in the middle. CDR3 length equals 18 residues. The CDR3 sequence: CASSRDIPGPGGPDTQYF. CDR3 coding DNA: TGCGCCAGCAGCCGAGATATACCGGGACCTGGGGGGCCAGATACGCAGTATTTT.

Judged by abundance, this clonotype is medium-sized. The chain employs TRBV2 and TRBJ2-7; D remains ambiguous. The V and J ends lost 0 bases and 6 bases respectively, with 12 bases between them. CDR3 length: 14 amino acids. The germline V gene has CDR1 SNHLY and CDR2 FYNNEI. CDR3 in amino acids: CASSEAGYLGEQYF. The CDR3 DNA sequence: TGTGCCAGCAGTGAAGCCGGCTACCTGGGCGAGCAGTACTTC.

At least ten counts were recorded for this clonotype. The V gene is TRBV21-1, the J gene TRBJ1-1. TRBV21-1 is a listed pseudogene. This CDR3 comprises 17 residues. The CDR3 is CASSPSVVNAINTEAFF. The CDR3 DNA sequence: TGTGCCAGCAGCCCGTCCGTGGTGAACGCAATAAACACTGAAGCTTTCTTT.

This clonotype was seen a handful of times. V and J are TRBV5-1 and TRBJ2-7; D is perhaps TRBD1 (6 bases). Per germline, CDR1 SGHRS and CDR2 YFSETQ. The CDR3 loop spans 14 amino acids. Trimming cost V 1 base and J 3 bases, with 11 bases left between them. The CDR3 sequence is CASSLLGQFYEQYF. In DNA form, the CDR3 reads TGCGCCAGCAGCTTGTTAGGACAGTTCTACGAGCAGTACTTC. Full variable domain (remainder filled in from reference TRBV5-1 and TRBJ2-7): KAGVTQTPRYLIKTRGQQVTLSCSPISGHRSVSWYQQTPGQGLQFLFEYFSETQRNKGNFPGRFSGRQFSNSRSEMNVSTLELGDSALYLCASSLLGQFYEQYFGPGTRLTVT.

This clonotype was seen many times. J is TRBJ1-4 and V is TRBV5-1; D may be TRBD1 (6 bases). Germline values: CDR1 SGHRS, CDR2 YFSETQ. CDR3 size: 15 residues. Trimming took off 4 bases at V and 5 bases at J, with 15 bases between the two ends. CDR3 DNA: TGCGCCAGCAGCCGTTTGGACAGAAGCAATGAAAAACTGTTTTTT. It yields the protein CASSRLDRSNEKLFF.

This clonotype occurred many times. The gene calls are TRBV6-6 and TRBJ2-7, with D possibly matching TRBD1 (6 bases). Deletions cut 6 bases from V and 3 bases from J, with 9 bases between. The CDR3 loop spans 12 amino acids. Per the germline V gene, CDR1 is MNHNY and CDR2 is SVGAGI (reference sequence). CDR3 residues: CASSQQGYEQYF. The CDR3 DNA sequence: TGTGCCAGCAGCCAACAGGGCTACGAGCAGTACTTC.

This clonotype was counted a few times. The chain joins TRBV6-6 to TRBJ1-6; D is unresolved. Trimming removed 6 bases at V and 6 bases at J, with 9 bases between. This CDR3 region has 13 residues. The V gene's germline CDR1 is MNHNY and CDR2 SVGAGI (reference sequence). The CDR3 DNA sequence: TGTGCCAGCAGCTCAGACCGTAATTCACCCCTCCACTTT. Translated, it gives CASSSDRNSPLHF.

This rearrangement joins TRBV20-1 to TRBJ1-1; TRBD1 aligns across 7 bases. Germline-derived CDR1 and CDR2 are DFQATT and SNEGSKA (reference sequence). The J segment lost 6 bases and the V segment lost 5 bases, leaving 12 bases of the junction unmatched. The CDR3 is made up of 14 amino acids. The CDR3 loop reads CSAPIPTGVAEAFF. CDR3 DNA: TGCAGTGCTCCTATTCCCACAGGGGTCGCTGAAGCTTTCTTT.

This clonotype was detected many times. The V gene is TRBV29-1, the J gene TRBJ2-7; TRBD1 matches at 7 bases. The CDR3 consists of 12 residues. Germline-derived CDR1 and CDR2 are SQVTM and ANQGSEA. The V gene end was trimmed by 7 bases and the J gene end by 3 bases; junction bases not matched to a gene: 6. Here the CDR3 DNA reads TGCAGCGCACTGGGACAGATCTACGAGCAGTACTTC. Its protein is CSALGQIYEQYF.

This rearrangement joins TRBV12-3 or TRBV12-4 to TRBJ2-6; D might be TRBD1 or TRBD2, each matching 5 bases. V lost 7 bases to trimming and J lost 0 bases, with 10 bases between them. The CDR3 runs to 15 residues. The CDR3: CASTTGGSGANVLTF. CDR3 DNA sequence: TGTGCCAGCACCACAGGAGGCTCTGGGGCCAACGTCCTGACTTTC.

The J gene is TRBJ1-2, the V gene TRBV2; possibly TRBD1 for D (6 bases). The CDR3 has 14 residues. Trimming left V 5 bases short and J 7 bases short, with 17 bases between. Looked up from germline, CDR1 is SNHLY and CDR2 is FYNNEI. CDR3 DNA sequence: TGTGCCAGCAGTCCCGTAGCGGGGGCGCGTGGCTACACCTTC. It is translated as CASSPVAGARGYTF.